The rows below give T cell receptor beta chains drawn from one sample of a study of CD8 T cells in ankylosing spondylitis. TCRdb redid the calling of the 5' RACE reads with MiXCR, one entry per CDR3 protein. The top ten hold about 20% of the sample, which has 670,000 or so distinct CDR3 sequences, about 20% seen once. The sample taken for sequencing was blood, either unsorted or a sorted T cell fraction (not recorded which). These TCRs come from a male donor with ankylosing spondylitis. CDR3s include the opening cysteine and the closing phenylalanine or tryptophan. Each record gives: CDR3 DNA, CDR3 protein, D gene, V gene, clone size, J gene. A D gene is named only where the DNA matches it firmly. Clone size is shown for a subset of rows, as once, few, many or a class of expanded clone.

CDR3nt: TGTGCCAGCAGCCCGGACAGTGATACGCAGTATTTT; CDR3aa: CASSPDSDTQYF; d_gene: NA; v_gene: TRBV12-3/TRBV12-4; abundance: many; j_gene: TRBJ2-3
CDR3nt: TGTGCCAGCAGTCCCACAGGGCCCCTCTCCTACGAGCAGTACTTC; CDR3aa: CASSPTGPLSYEQYF; d_gene: NA; v_gene: TRBV12-3/TRBV12-4; abundance: NA; j_gene: TRBJ2-7
CDR3nt: TGCAGTGCTAGAGGGCTAGCGGGACAGAGTGCAGATACGCAGTATTTT; CDR3aa: CSARGLAGQSADTQYF; d_gene: TRBD2; v_gene: TRBV20-1; abundance: few; j_gene: TRBJ2-3
CDR3nt: TGCGCCAGCAGCCAAGAGCGCCAAGGGGGGCTATCCTACAATGAGCAGTTCTTC; CDR3aa: CASSQERQGGLSYNEQFF; d_gene: NA; v_gene: TRBV4-1; abundance: NA; j_gene: TRBJ2-1
CDR3nt: TGCAGTGCTAGAGACCCCGGGACTAGCGGGAGAAGCTCCTACAATGAGCAGTTCTTC; CDR3aa: CSARDPGTSGRSSYNEQFF; d_gene: TRBD2; v_gene: TRBV20-1; abundance: NA; j_gene: TRBJ2-1
CDR3nt: TGTGCCAGCAGTTCGTTTCGACTAGCGGGAGCTGAAGATACGCAGTATTTT; CDR3aa: CASSSFRLAGAEDTQYF; d_gene: TRBD2; v_gene: TRBV6-5; abundance: NA; j_gene: TRBJ2-3
CDR3nt: TGTGCCAGCAGTTCCGGGACAGTGTACACTGAAGCTTTCTTT; CDR3aa: CASSSGTVYTEAFF; d_gene: TRBD1; v_gene: TRBV12-3/TRBV12-4; abundance: few; j_gene: TRBJ1-1
CDR3nt: TGTGCCAGCAAAAAACCACCCTCCTACGAGCAGTACTTC; CDR3aa: CASKKPPSYEQYF; d_gene: NA; v_gene: TRBV25-1; abundance: NA; j_gene: TRBJ2-7
CDR3nt: TGCAGTGCTAGAAACCCCCCGAGCTCCTACAATGAGCAGTTCTTC; CDR3aa: CSARNPPSSYNEQFF; d_gene: NA; v_gene: TRBV20-1; abundance: NA; j_gene: TRBJ2-1
CDR3nt: TGTGCCAGCAGCCTCTGGGACAGGGAGAACACCATATATTTT; CDR3aa: CASSLWDRENTIYF; d_gene: TRBD1; v_gene: TRBV3-1; abundance: once; j_gene: TRBJ1-3
CDR3nt: TGTGCCAGCAGCGGACCTCGGGGACAGGAAGATACGCAGTATTTT; CDR3aa: CASSGPRGQEDTQYF; d_gene: TRBD1; v_gene: TRBV6-1; abundance: few; j_gene: TRBJ2-3
CDR3nt: TGTGCCAGCACCCCCCTAGCGGGGGGGAGGGATACGCAGTATTTT; CDR3aa: CASTPLAGGRDTQYF; d_gene: TRBD2; v_gene: TRBV12-3/TRBV12-4; abundance: NA; j_gene: TRBJ2-3
CDR3nt: TGCAGTGCTAGGGAGGACATGAACTACGAGCAGTACTTC; CDR3aa: CSAREDMNYEQYF; d_gene: NA; v_gene: TRBV20-1; abundance: NA; j_gene: TRBJ2-7
CDR3nt: TGTGCCAGCAGCACAGGGTATGGCTACACCTTC; CDR3aa: CASSTGYGYTF; d_gene: NA; v_gene: TRBV12-3/TRBV12-4; abundance: many; j_gene: TRBJ1-2
CDR3nt: TGTGCCAGCACCGATCACAGCGGGAGCGTCAATGAGCAGTTCTTC; CDR3aa: CASTDHSGSVNEQFF; d_gene: TRBD2; v_gene: TRBV4-2; abundance: many; j_gene: TRBJ2-1
CDR3nt: TGTGCCAGCAGCTCAAGGACAGGGCCCAACACCGGGGAGCTGTTTTTT; CDR3aa: CASSSRTGPNTGELFF; d_gene: TRBD1; v_gene: TRBV7-8; abundance: few; j_gene: TRBJ2-2
CDR3nt: TGTGCCAGCAGTCCCGGGACGGGCGTCTCGAAGCAGTACTTC; CDR3aa: CASSPGTGVSKQYF; d_gene: NA; v_gene: TRBV28; abundance: few; j_gene: TRBJ2-7
CDR3nt: TGCGCCAGCAGCTTGGGGACAGGTGGCGGCTATGGCTACACCTTC; CDR3aa: CASSLGTGGGYGYTF; d_gene: TRBD1; v_gene: TRBV5-1; abundance: many; j_gene: TRBJ1-2
CDR3nt: TGCAGTGCTAGAGATTGGGATAGAGGGTACCAAGAGACCCAGTACTTC; CDR3aa: CSARDWDRGYQETQYF; d_gene: NA; v_gene: TRBV20-1; abundance: few; j_gene: TRBJ2-5
CDR3nt: TGCAGTGCTAAAGGTCCCAGGACAGGGAGGGACACCGGGGAGCTGTTTTTT; CDR3aa: CSAKGPRTGRDTGELFF; d_gene: NA; v_gene: TRBV20-1; abundance: NA; j_gene: TRBJ2-2
CDR3nt: TGCGCCAGCAGCCAAGATACCGGTAGGCGGCAGCCCCAGCATTTT; CDR3aa: CASSQDTGRRQPQHF; d_gene: NA; v_gene: TRBV4-1; abundance: NA; j_gene: TRBJ1-5
CDR3nt: TGCAGTGCATCAGACAGCCCAAATGAAAAACTGTTTTTT; CDR3aa: CSASDSPNEKLFF; d_gene: NA; v_gene: TRBV20-1; abundance: few; j_gene: TRBJ1-4
CDR3nt: TGCAGTGCTAGGAACAGGGCGTATAATCAGCCCCAGCATTTT; CDR3aa: CSARNRAYNQPQHF; d_gene: NA; v_gene: TRBV20-1; abundance: NA; j_gene: TRBJ1-5
CDR3nt: TGTGCCAGCAGCTTAGGCTCCAGGGGTTCGGGCACAGATACGCAGTATTTT; CDR3aa: CASSLGSRGSGTDTQYF; d_gene: NA; v_gene: TRBV11-1; abundance: few; j_gene: TRBJ2-3
CDR3nt: TGTGCCAGCTTAGCAGGGGAGTTCTTC; CDR3aa: CASLAGEFF; d_gene: NA; v_gene: TRBV19; abundance: few; j_gene: TRBJ2-1
CDR3nt: TGTGCCAGCAGCTCCTACTCTAGCGGGAGCCTCAATGAGCAGTTCTTC; CDR3aa: CASSSYSSGSLNEQFF; d_gene: TRBD2; v_gene: TRBV7-8; abundance: NA; j_gene: TRBJ2-1
CDR3nt: TGCAGTGCTAGGCCAGGGGGAGAGACCGGGGAGCTGTTTTTT; CDR3aa: CSARPGGETGELFF; d_gene: TRBD1; v_gene: TRBV20-1; abundance: few; j_gene: TRBJ2-2
CDR3nt: TGTGCCAGCAGCTTACGCTGGGACTCCCCCCCGGATGAGCAGTTCTTC; CDR3aa: CASSLRWDSPPDEQFF; d_gene: NA; v_gene: TRBV7-3; abundance: NA; j_gene: TRBJ2-1
CDR3nt: TGCAGTGCCGGAGACAGGCGCCTACTATTCTATGGCTACACCTTC; CDR3aa: CSAGDRRLLFYGYTF; d_gene: NA; v_gene: TRBV20-1; abundance: NA; j_gene: TRBJ1-2
CDR3nt: TGCGCCAGCAGCTTGACTAGCGGGGCCCGGGTGGCCCAGTACTTC; CDR3aa: CASSLTSGARVAQYF; d_gene: TRBD2; v_gene: TRBV5-1; abundance: NA; j_gene: TRBJ2-5
CDR3nt: TGTGCCAGCAGAGATATGACAGGGGCCGATTACGGCCAGTACTTC; CDR3aa: CASRDMTGADYGQYF; d_gene: TRBD1; v_gene: TRBV2; abundance: few; j_gene: TRBJ2-5
CDR3nt: TGCGCCAGCAGCCAAGAGGTCAGGGCTACCTACGAGCAGTACTTC; CDR3aa: CASSQEVRATYEQYF; d_gene: NA; v_gene: TRBV4-1; abundance: NA; j_gene: TRBJ2-7
CDR3nt: TGTGCCAGCAGCTTAGGCCCCCGGACTAGCGGGTCAGATACGCAGTATTTT; CDR3aa: CASSLGPRTSGSDTQYF; d_gene: TRBD2; v_gene: TRBV7-2; abundance: NA; j_gene: TRBJ2-3
CDR3nt: TGTGCCAGCAGCTTGCGCGCTAGCCGCGGCGAGCAGTACTTC; CDR3aa: CASSLRASRGEQYF; d_gene: NA; v_gene: TRBV5-6; abundance: few; j_gene: TRBJ2-7
CDR3nt: TGTGCCAGCAGTTCCCCATACCGGGCTGAAGCTTTCTTT; CDR3aa: CASSSPYRAEAFF; d_gene: NA; v_gene: TRBV28; abundance: few; j_gene: TRBJ1-1
CDR3nt: TGTGCCAGCAGCGCCCGGGACAGGGTATTCGGGGGCTACACCTTC; CDR3aa: CASSARDRVFGGYTF; d_gene: TRBD1; v_gene: TRBV9; abundance: few; j_gene: TRBJ1-2
CDR3nt: TGTGCCAGCAGTAACGGCAGGGACAGGTCCTACGAGCAGTACTTC; CDR3aa: CASSNGRDRSYEQYF; d_gene: TRBD1; v_gene: TRBV7-6; abundance: NA; j_gene: TRBJ2-7
CDR3nt: TGCGCCAGCAGCCCCGGGACAGCAGACACAGATACGCAGTATTTT; CDR3aa: CASSPGTADTDTQYF; d_gene: TRBD1; v_gene: TRBV5-1; abundance: NA; j_gene: TRBJ2-3
CDR3nt: TGTGCCAGCAGCTGGGGCCGGTACAGGGGTGAGCAGTTCTTC; CDR3aa: CASSWGRYRGEQFF; d_gene: TRBD1; v_gene: TRBV5-6; abundance: NA; j_gene: TRBJ2-1
CDR3nt: TGCAGCGGGGGGCAGGGTGGCAATGAGCAGTTCTTC; CDR3aa: CSGGQGGNEQFF; d_gene: NA; v_gene: TRBV29-1; abundance: NA; j_gene: TRBJ2-1
CDR3nt: TGCAGCGGTGTGGGCGGTAGTACCGGGGAGCTGTTTTTT; CDR3aa: CSGVGGSTGELFF; d_gene: NA; v_gene: TRBV29-1; abundance: NA; j_gene: TRBJ2-2
CDR3nt: TGTGCCAGCAGCCTCGGGACAGCAAAAAACTATGGCTACACCTTC; CDR3aa: CASSLGTAKNYGYTF; d_gene: TRBD1; v_gene: TRBV3-1; abundance: NA; j_gene: TRBJ1-2
CDR3nt: TGTGCCAGCAATATAAGATCAGCAAGCTCCTACAATGAGCAGTTCTTC; CDR3aa: CASNIRSASSYNEQFF; d_gene: NA; v_gene: TRBV6-2/TRBV6-3; abundance: few; j_gene: TRBJ2-1
CDR3nt: TGTGCCAGCAGCCACCGGGACAGGGCTTGGAACACCGGGGAGCTGTTTTTT; CDR3aa: CASSHRDRAWNTGELFF; d_gene: TRBD1; v_gene: TRBV5-6; abundance: few; j_gene: TRBJ2-2
CDR3nt: TGTGCCATCAATACCGGCTACAATGAGCAGTTCTTC; CDR3aa: CAINTGYNEQFF; d_gene: NA; v_gene: TRBV10-3; abundance: medium-sized; j_gene: TRBJ2-1
CDR3nt: TGCGCCAGCAGCCAAGGGACTAGCGGACCTACCTACGAGCAGTACTTC; CDR3aa: CASSQGTSGPTYEQYF; d_gene: TRBD2; v_gene: TRBV4-1; abundance: few; j_gene: TRBJ2-7
CDR3nt: TGTGCCAGCAGCCCCTTTAGCCAGATGGGGGCTAGATCGAGGAAGGGAAACACCATATATTTT; CDR3aa: CASSPFSQMGARSRKGNTIYF; d_gene: NA; v_gene: TRBV3-1; abundance: once; j_gene: TRBJ1-3
CDR3nt: TGCAGTGCTAGACTAGCGGGAGTCGGTGAGCAGTTCTTC; CDR3aa: CSARLAGVGEQFF; d_gene: TRBD2; v_gene: TRBV20-1; abundance: NA; j_gene: TRBJ2-1
CDR3nt: TGTGCCAGCAGCCAAGTTTTAGGAGGTTCTAACACTGAAGCTTTCTTT; CDR3aa: CASSQVLGGSNTEAFF; d_gene: NA; v_gene: TRBV4-2; abundance: NA; j_gene: TRBJ1-1
CDR3nt: TGTGCCAGCAGCCCCAGCGAAGATGGTTGGGTCAATGAGCAGTTCTTC; CDR3aa: CASSPSEDGWVNEQFF; d_gene: NA; v_gene: TRBV7-3; abundance: once; j_gene: TRBJ2-1
CDR3nt: TGCGCCAGCAGCCAAGAGTCGAGGCTGTACTACGAGCAGTACTTC; CDR3aa: CASSQESRLYYEQYF; d_gene: NA; v_gene: TRBV4-1; abundance: few; j_gene: TRBJ2-7
CDR3nt: TGCGCCAGCAAAGAAAGGACAGGGGGAGAATATGGCTACACCTTC; CDR3aa: CASKERTGGEYGYTF; d_gene: TRBD1; v_gene: TRBV5-1; abundance: few; j_gene: TRBJ1-2
CDR3nt: TGTGCCAGCAACGACCGACAGGGTAAGGGTGGAAACATTCAGTACTTC; CDR3aa: CASNDRQGKGGNIQYF; d_gene: TRBD1; v_gene: TRBV2; abundance: NA; j_gene: TRBJ2-4
CDR3nt: TGTGCCTGGAGTGTACACGGGAATGGCTACACCTTC; CDR3aa: CAWSVHGNGYTF; d_gene: NA; v_gene: TRBV30; abundance: many; j_gene: TRBJ1-2
CDR3nt: TGTGCCAGCAGCCCACAACCGGGACAGAAAAACATTCAGTACTTC; CDR3aa: CASSPQPGQKNIQYF; d_gene: TRBD1; v_gene: TRBV7-6; abundance: few; j_gene: TRBJ2-4
CDR3nt: TGCAGCGTTGCGGCCTTCGACAGAAGGAACACTGAAGCTTTCTTT; CDR3aa: CSVAAFDRRNTEAFF; d_gene: NA; v_gene: TRBV29-1; abundance: few; j_gene: TRBJ1-1
CDR3nt: TGCAGTGCAGGACAGGGGGGCCAGCCCCAGCATTTT; CDR3aa: CSAGQGGQPQHF; d_gene: TRBD1; v_gene: TRBV20-1; abundance: NA; j_gene: TRBJ1-5
CDR3nt: TGTGCCAGCAGCCCTAGGCCCCAGCGGGAGGCCGGGCGGGCCAAAAACATTCAGTACTTC; CDR3aa: CASSPRPQREAGRAKNIQYF; d_gene: TRBD2; v_gene: TRBV11-2; abundance: NA; j_gene: TRBJ2-4